This TCR beta chain originates from a study of T cell responses to AZD1222 COVID-19 vaccine. Repertoires were generated with immunoSEQ multiplex PCR, while TCRdb's copy carries only in-frame clones and drops some. This sample yields more than 85,000 clones, of which approximately 84% are seen a single time; 12% to 15% belongs to the top ten. Trimming cost V 2 bases and J 5 bases, with 8 bases left between them. Germline-derived CDR1 and CDR2 are SGHDT and YYEEEE. The CDR3 contains 13 residues. This chain connects TRBV5-6 to TRBJ1-5; possibly TRBD1 for D (6 bases). This receptor was taken from an adult who received the AZD1222 COVID-19 vaccine. Sample: peripheral blood, taken 28 days after the second AZD1222 dose. In DNA, the CDR3 is TGTGCCAGCAGCTTCGGACAGCATCAGCCCCAGCATTTT. This codes for CASSFGQHQPQHF.